These 16 T cell receptor beta chains were sequenced from one sample in a study of cytomegalovirus exposure and HLA in healthy donors (dated by TCRdb to the late 2010s). The library was produced with the immunoSEQ multiplex PCR assay. For the multiplex PCR, a mixture combining 60 forward primers for TCR Vbeta segments and 13 reverse primers for TCR Jbeta segments was used. What TCRdb holds here is the immuneACCESS table cut down to in-frame rearrangements. Part of the clones is not present; checked against another copy, under half of the missing clones reflect an unresolved V gene, and the others are unexplained. This sample gives over 40,000 clones in total; 55% to 75% of them show up just once. The ten largest clones represent about 12% of the sample. Sample: PBMCs. These receptors were obtained from a man aged 55-75 years in good health and CMV-seropositive.

V gene TRBV27 combines with J gene TRBJ1-5, with D tentatively TRBD1 (6 bases). Germline V gene data show CDR1 as MNHEY and CDR2 as SMNVEV (reference sequence). CDR3 length equals 15 residues. Trimming stripped 5 bases from V and 2 bases from J, with 13 bases between. The CDR3 is CASSPYRERNQPQHF. The CDR3 nucleotides read TGTGCCAGCAGTCCATACAGGGAGCGCAATCAGCCCCAGCATTTT.

The chain couples TRBV6-1 to TRBJ2-5; 9 bases agree with TRBD1. The germline V gene has CDR1 MNHNS and CDR2 SASEGT. The CDR3 sequence is 13 residues long. Germline trimming cut 5 bases from V and 7 bases from J; bases unmatched to any gene: 5. The CDR3 is CASSRTGAGTQYF. The DNA of the CDR3 is TGTGCCAGCAGTCGGACAGGGGCGGGGACCCAGTACTTC.

This clone was picked up a small number of times. Here the CDR3 reads CAISDVNFSYEQYF. In DNA, the CDR3 is TGTGCCATCAGTGACGTCAACTTCTCCTACGAGCAGTACTTC. The chain combines TRBV10-3 with TRBJ2-7; D unclear. Trimming removed 3 bases at V and 0 bases at J, with 9 bases between. CDR1 is ENHRY, CDR2 SYGVKD, per germline. There are 14 residues in the CDR3.

The chain couples TRBV27 to TRBJ2-7; 14 nucleotides line up with TRBD2. In germline, CDR1 is MNHEY, CDR2 SMNVEV (reference sequence). This CDR3 comprises 17 residues. V trimming: 6 bases; J trimming: 5 bases; junction bases outside the gene matches: 12. CDR3 sequence (DNA): TGTGCCAGCAGGAGACCGGGACTAGCGGGAGATATTGACGAGCAGTACTTC. Its protein product is CASRRPGLAGDIDEQYF.

The rearrangement joins TRBV7-9 to TRBJ2-5; the D is unclear. The J call may be wrong; the DNA end is better matched by TRBJ2-7. The germline V gene has CDR1 SEHNR and CDR2 FQNEAQ (reference sequence). CDR3 size: 17 residues. For the CDR3, the DNA is TGTGCCAGCAGCTTATTTCATATGAGGATGAATTTTTACGAGCAGTACTTC. This codes for CASSLFHMRMNFYEQYF.

Worth noting for this clone: The same CDR3 can be traced to other DNA sequences in this sample. J is TRBJ1-4 and V is TRBV30; D gene uncertain. Germline V gives CDR1 GTSNPN, CDR2 SVGIG (reference sequence). Trimming took off 0 bases at V and 8 bases at J, with 10 bases between the two ends. The CDR3 length is 13 residues. The DNA of the CDR3 is TGTGCCTGGAGTGTTAAGCGAGGGGAAAAACTGTTTTTT. This translates into CAWSVKRGEKLFF. The variable domain in full, with the rest retrieved from reference TRBV30 and TRBJ1-4, is SQTIHQWPATLVQPVGSPLSLECTVEGTSNPNLYWYRQAAGRGLQLLFYSVGIGQISSEVPQNLSASRPQDRQFILSSKKLLLSDSGFYLCAWSVKRGEKLFFGSGTQLSVL.

This clone came up a few times. This chain joins TRBV5-5 and TRBJ1-3; maybe TRBD1 (5 bases). CDR3 length: 13 amino acids. In germline, CDR1 is SGHKS, CDR2 YYEKEE (reference sequence). Trimming took 2 bases from V and 6 from J, leaving 9 bases between them. The CDR3 DNA reads as TGTGCCAGCAGCTTTGGAGGGGAAAACACCATATATTTT. Its protein product is CASSFGGENTIYF.

The V call is TRBV29-1, the J call TRBJ1-1; a possible D gene is TRBD1 (6 bases). The V and J ends lost 5 bases and 1 base respectively, with 14 bases between them. The germline gives CDR1 SQVTM, CDR2 ANQGSEA. The CDR3 contains 14 residues. The CDR3 DNA is TGCAGCGTTCTTCAGGGACATCAGAACACTGAAGCTTTCTTT. Translating gives CSVLQGHQNTEAFF.

CDR3 DNA: TGTGCCAGCAGCGGACAGGGAAGGTCTGGAAACACCATATATTTT. Its protein product is CASSGQGRSGNTIYF. V and J are TRBV7-2 and TRBJ1-3, with TRBD1 matching over 8 bases. Unmatched junction bases numbered 4, after V lost 5 bases and J lost 1 base. This CDR3 contains 15 residues. CDR1 is SGHTA and CDR2 is FQGNSA in the germline V gene.

The rearrangement joins TRBV10-1 to TRBJ2-3; a weak D match, TRBD1 (6 bases). Germline CDR1 WNHNN, CDR2 SYGVQD (reference sequence). V dropped 0 bases and J dropped 3 bases, with 10 bases sitting between them. This CDR3 comprises 15 residues. The CDR3 loop reads CASSESAGDTDTQYF. CDR3 bases: TGCGCCAGCAGTGAGTCGGCAGGGGATACAGATACGCAGTATTTT.

This clone was recorded only once. The chain joins TRBV4-2 to TRBJ2-7, with TRBD2 identical over 9 bases. Germline V gene sequence: CDR1 LGHNA, CDR2 YNFKEQ. This CDR3 is 17 amino acids long. Trimming removed 4 bases from V and 1 base from J; junction bases left unmatched: 11. The CDR3 here is CASSLTLGLAGSYEQYF. The CDR3 DNA follows: TGTGCCAGCAGCCTGACCTTAGGGCTAGCGGGATCCTACGAGCAGTACTTC.

The CDR3, as DNA: TGTGCCATCAGTGGCCCGACAGGGGGGAACACTGAAGCTTTCTTT. Encoded protein: CAISGPTGGNTEAFF. V usage is TRBV10-3 and J usage is TRBJ1-1; 9 bases agree with TRBD1. V lost 4 bases and J lost 1; bases outside the gene matches: 4. The CDR3 extends over 15 amino acids. CDR1 and CDR2 (germline): ENHRY, SYGVKD.

This clone appeared a few times. The CDR3 loop is CASSLPPLREQYF. The CDR3 nucleotides read TGTGCCAGCAGCTTACCCCCCCTCCGCGAGCAGTACTTC. The rearrangement joins TRBV11-1 to TRBJ2-7; D not resolved. The length of the CDR3 is 13 residues. Germline values: CDR1 SGHAT, CDR2 FQDESV (reference sequence). Trimming removed 2 bases at V and 6 bases at J, with 11 bases between.

The chain employs TRBV4-3 and TRBJ2-3, with D perhaps TRBD2 (5 bases). Germline values: CDR1 LGHNA, CDR2 YSLEER. This CDR3 contains 16 residues. Between the trimmed V and J ends, which lost 0 bases and 2 bases, there was a span of 12 bases. CDR3 protein: CASSQDSTGNTDTQYF. CDR3 bases: TGCGCCAGCAGCCAAGATTCAACGGGAAACACAGATACGCAGTATTTT.

This chain joins TRBV9 and TRBJ2-3; D may be TRBD2 (5 bases). CDR1 is SGDLS and CDR2 is YYNGEE in the germline V gene. CDR3 length: 13 residues. Trimming left V 4 bases short and J 5 bases short, with 11 bases between. The CDR3 DNA reads as TGTGCCAGCAGCCCTGGGGAGTTAGATACGCAGTATTTT. Residues: CASSPGELDTQYF.

This clone was detected once. The chain recombines TRBV30 with TRBJ2-5, with D tentatively TRBD1 (6 bases). Per germline, CDR1 GTSNPN and CDR2 SVGIG (reference sequence). V was cut by 0 bases and J by 4 bases, with 12 bases left in between. The CDR3 covers 14 residues. This chain's CDR3 is CAWSVLDSIETQYF. The CDR3 coding sequence is TGTGCCTGGAGTGTACTGGACAGCATAGAGACCCAGTACTTC. Supplemented by reference TRBV30 and TRBJ2-5, the full variable domain reads SQTIHQWPATLVQPVGSPLSLECTVEGTSNPNLYWYRQAAGRGLQLLFYSVGIGQISSEVPQNLSASRPQDRQFILSSKKLLLSDSGFYLCAWSVLDSIETQYFGPGTRLLVL.